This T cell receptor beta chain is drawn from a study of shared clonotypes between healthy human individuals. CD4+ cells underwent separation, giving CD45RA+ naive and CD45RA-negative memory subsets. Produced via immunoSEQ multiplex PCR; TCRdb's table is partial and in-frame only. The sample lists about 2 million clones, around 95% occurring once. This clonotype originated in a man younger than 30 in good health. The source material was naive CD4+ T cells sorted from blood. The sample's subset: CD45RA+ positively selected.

In DNA, the CDR3 is TGTGCCAGTAGCTATAAGGGGGCCGAGACCCAGTACTTC. It is translated as CASSYKGAETQYF. V and J are TRBV19 and TRBJ2-5, with TRBD1 matching over 7 bases. Trimming cost V 6 bases and J 5 bases; bases outside gene matches: 6. This CDR3 region has 13 residues. In germline, CDR1 is LNHDA, CDR2 SQIVND (reference sequence).